Below, 32 T cell receptor beta chains from the same sample are listed, as sequenced in a study of blood T cell repertoires in COVID-19. Produced via immunoSEQ multiplex PCR; TCRdb's table is partial and in-frame only. Here the sample spans over 100,000 clones, about four fifths being singletons. The sample was peripheral blood. These receptors all come from a man aged 55 to 69 with acute or convalescent COVID-19.

J is TRBJ1-5 and V is TRBV27, with D hard to call. This CDR3 has 15 residues. CDR1 is MNHEY, CDR2 SMNVEV, per germline (reference sequence). V was pared by 4 bases and J by 0 bases, with 10 bases between. CDR3 DNA sequence: TGTGCCAGCAGTTCCGACTTGGGTAGCAATCAGCCCCAGCATTTT. It yields the protein CASSSDLGSNQPQHF.

This clone has just a few counts. V is TRBV2 and J is TRBJ2-5; 8 nucleotides line up with TRBD2. J gave up 2 bases and V 4 bases, and 6 bases lay outside the gene matches. The CDR3 contains 15 residues. Germline-derived CDR1 and CDR2 are SNHLY and FYNNEI. The DNA for the CDR3 is TGTGCCAGCAGTGGAGCAAGCGGGGGTCAAGAGACCCAGTACTTC. Protein product: CASSGASGGQETQYF.

V gene TRBV18 combines with J gene TRBJ2-3, with D unclear. This CDR3 region has 15 residues. V lost 3 bases and J 3 bases, leaving 13 bases between the germline ends. Germline assignment: CDR1 KGHSH and CDR2 LQKENI. CDR3 DNA: TGTGCCAGCTCACCTCCTGGCGGAAAGACAGATACGCAGTATTTT. This gives the protein CASSPPGGKTDTQYF. Variable domain in full (rest from reference TRBV18 and TRBJ2-3): NAGVMQNPRHLVRRRGQEARLRCSPMKGHSHVYWYRQLPEEGLKFMVYLQKENIIDESGMPKERFSAEFPKEGPSILRIQQVVRGDSAAYFCASSPPGGKTDTQYFGPGTRLTVL.

The genes are TRBV5-1 and TRBJ1-1; the D is unclear. Germline V gene lookup returns CDR1 SGHRS and CDR2 YFSETQ. V dropped 2 bases and J dropped 1 base, with 6 bases sitting between them. The CDR3 totals 13 residues. CDR3 sequence (DNA): TGCGCCAGCAGCTTTGCAGGGAACACTGAAGCTTTCTTT. This encodes CASSFAGNTEAFF.

The DNA for the CDR3 is TGTGCCAGCTCAGACCGGGACTGGTCTGGAAACACCATATATTTT. Its translation: CASSDRDWSGNTIYF. The chain has TRBV18 and TRBJ1-3; a possible D gene is TRBD1 (5 bases). The CDR3 length is 15 residues. Germline values: CDR1 KGHSH, CDR2 LQKENI. Trimming shortened V by 5 bases and J by 1 base, and 12 bases separated the two germline ends.

This clone showed up just once. The chain is built from TRBV28 and TRBJ1-2; 7 bases match TRBD1. V trimming: 2 bases; J trimming: 3 bases; junction bases outside the gene matches: 6. Per the germline V gene, CDR1 is MDHEN and CDR2 is SYDVKM. The CDR3 runs 15 residues. CDR3 region: CASSLQGEAYYGYTF. In DNA, the CDR3 is TGTGCCAGCAGTTTACAGGGGGAAGCCTACTATGGCTACACCTTC.

V and J are TRBV3-1 (or the pseudogene TRBV3-2) and TRBJ1-5; maybe TRBD1 (5 bases). CDR1 is LGHDT and CDR2 is YNNKEL in the germline V gene (reference sequence). This CDR3 contains 15 residues. The V gene lost 0 bases and the J gene lost 5 bases, with 11 bases spanning the gap. In DNA, the CDR3 is TGTGCCAGCAGCCAAGAGAGAACAGGAGATCAGCCCCAGCATTTT. This sequence encodes CASSQERTGDQPQHF.

The genes are TRBV7-9 and TRBJ1-1, with 9 bases identical to TRBD1. The CDR3 length is 15 residues. J lost 1 base, V lost 5 bases, and 5 bases had no gene match. Germline CDR1 is SEHNR and CDR2 is FQNEAQ (reference sequence). Here the CDR3 DNA reads TGTGCCAGCAGCGGAGGGACAGGGAGGAACACTGAAGCTTTCTTT. Encoded protein: CASSGGTGRNTEAFF.

This clone was picked up one time. This sequence joins TRBV3-1 (or the pseudogene TRBV3-2) and TRBJ1-2; D is unresolved. Germline lookup yields CDR1 LGHDT and CDR2 YNNKEL (reference sequence). V was pared by 1 base and J by 4 bases, with 10 bases between. CDR3 length equals 14 residues. The CDR3 coding sequence is TGTGCCAGCAGCCAAGCAGACTTCGGCTATGGCTACACCTTC. It encodes CASSQADFGYGYTF.

The chain combines TRBV21-1 with TRBJ2-3; TRBD2, the table's D call, lacks a check against the DNA. TRBV21-1 constitutes a pseudogene. This CDR3 has 15 amino acids. In nucleotides, the CDR3 is TGTGCCAGCAGCAAAGCGAGTCTAGCAGCTGATACGCAGTATTTT. Protein product: CASSKASLAADTQYF.

The CDR3 DNA sequence: TGTGCCAGCAGTTTGGACAGGGATCGTGGTCAGCCCCAGCATTTT. Translating it yields CASSLDRDRGQPQHF. The V and J genes are TRBV28 and TRBJ1-5; TRBD1 matches at 8 bases. The CDR3 runs 15 residues. J was trimmed by 6 bases and V by 3 bases; bases with no gene match: 7. Germline V lookup: CDR1 MDHEN, CDR2 SYDVKM.

This chain links TRBV21-1 with TRBJ2-6; no DNA check was done on the table's D call, TRBD1. TRBV21-1 counts as a pseudogene. The CDR3 sequence is 19 residues long. The CDR3 region has the DNA TGTGCCAGCATCAAGCCAACGGACAGGGAAATCTCTGGGGCCAACGTCCTGACTTTC. Protein sequence: CASIKPTDREISGANVLTF.

This clone has more than one count but fewer than ten. The chain has TRBV4-2 and TRBJ1-3; 7 bases are a match to TRBD1. The CDR3 spans 16 residues. J lost 3 bases, V lost 1 base, and 6 bases had no gene match. CDR1 is LGHNA and CDR2 is YNFKEQ in the germline V gene. As DNA, the CDR3 is TGTGCCAGCAGCCAAGTACAGGGGTTAAGTGGAAACACCATATATTTT. As protein: CASSQVQGLSGNTIYF.

The chain carries TRBV10-2 and TRBJ1-5, with 8 bases fitting TRBD1. There are 15 residues in the CDR3. In germline, CDR1 is WSHSY, CDR2 SAAADI. The J segment lost 6 bases and the V segment lost 0 bases, leaving 4 bases of the junction unmatched. The CDR3 region has the DNA TGCGCCAGCAGTGAGTCGGACAGGGTGGGTCAGCCCCAGCATTTT. Protein: CASSESDRVGQPQHF.

This clone was observed a handful of times. The gene calls are TRBV6-2 or TRBV6-3 and TRBJ2-1; possible D gene TRBD1, 5 bases. Germline V gene sequence: CDR1 MNHEY, CDR2 SVGEGT. The CDR3 extends over 14 amino acids. The ends were cut back, 2 bases at V and 6 bases at J, with 11 bases in the middle. The CDR3 is CASSYQGRGNEQFF. In nucleotides, the CDR3 is TGTGCCAGCAGTTACCAGGGTAGGGGCAATGAGCAGTTCTTC.

The rearrangement uses TRBV6-5 and TRBJ1-1; D remains unclear. Trimming took off 0 bases at V and 3 bases at J, with 11 bases between the two ends. Looked up from germline, CDR1 is MNHEY and CDR2 is SVGAGI. The CDR3 consists of 15 residues. This CDR3 is CASSYSTGIDTEAFF. The CDR3 bases are TGTGCCAGCAGTTACTCGACGGGGATAGACACTGAAGCTTTCTTT.

This clone was seen a handful of times. The CDR3 spells CASRAGGPSDTQYF. In nucleotides, the CDR3 is TGTGCCAGCAGAGCGGGGGGGCCGTCAGATACGCAGTATTTT. The rearrangement links TRBV11-3 to TRBJ2-3, with 10 bases aligning to TRBD2. V shed 6 bases and J 4 bases; nucleotides not matched to a gene: 4. CDR3 length: 14 amino acids. The germline V gene has CDR1 SGHNT and CDR2 YENEEA.

This chain joins TRBV7-9 and TRBJ2-2; 10 nucleotides line up with TRBD2. This CDR3 is built from 18 residues. From germline, CDR1 is SEHNR and CDR2 FQNEAQ (reference sequence). V shed 5 bases, J shed 1 base, and the junction held 10 bases outside the gene matches. The CDR3 is CASSHRVAGGLNTGELFF. CDR3 in DNA: TGTGCCAGCAGCCATCGGGTAGCGGGGGGCCTGAACACCGGGGAGCTGTTTTTT.

The chain has TRBV18 and TRBJ2-1; possibly TRBD1 for D (6 bases). The V and J ends lost 4 bases and 2 bases respectively, with 12 bases between them. The CDR3 runs to 15 residues. Germline CDR1 and CDR2: KGHSH and LQKENI. CDR3 residues: CASSRNRDTYNEQFF. The CDR3 DNA reads TGTGCCAGCTCACGGAACAGGGACACCTACAATGAGCAGTTCTTC.

The chain employs TRBV7-2 and TRBJ2-5; D gene unclear. V lost 5 bases, J lost 0 bases, and 16 bases lay in between. The germline CDR1 and CDR2 sequences are SGHTA and FQGNSA. CDR3 length: 16 residues. CDR3 sequence reads: CASSPRVGTNQETQYF. Here the CDR3 DNA reads TGTGCCAGCAGCCCCCGTGTTGGCACCAACCAAGAGACCCAGTACTTC.

V and J are TRBV5-1 and TRBJ2-7; D may be TRBD1 (6 bases). This CDR3 has 15 residues. The germline V gene has CDR1 SGHRS and CDR2 YFSETQ. The V and J ends lost 0 bases and 3 bases respectively, with 13 bases between them. CDR3 nucleotide sequence: TGCGCCAGCAGCTTGGGGGGGACATCTGTCTACGAGCAGTACTTC. It yields the protein CASSLGGTSVYEQYF.

This clone came up a few times. This chain links TRBV11-1 with TRBJ2-7; weak D call: TRBD2 (6 bases). The CDR3 contains 15 residues. V was trimmed by 0 bases and J by 2 bases, leaving 11 bases between them. In germline, CDR1 is SGHAT, CDR2 FQDESV (reference sequence). CDR3 sequence (DNA): TGTGCCAGCAGCTTAGCGGGTCAGCGGGCCTACGAGCAGTACTTC. It codes for CASSLAGQRAYEQYF.

The V and J genes are TRBV15 and TRBJ2-5; 8 nucleotides agree with TRBD2. The germline gives CDR1 LNHNV, CDR2 YYDKDF (reference sequence). J was trimmed by 1 base and V by 4 bases; bases with no gene match: 8. The length of the CDR3 is 16 residues. DNA for the CDR3: TGTGCCACCAGCATTCCGTTAAGCGGGGGCCAAGAGACCCAGTACTTC. This encodes CATSIPLSGGQETQYF.

CDR3 sequence reads: CASSPLSGQGGTEAFF. CDR3 nucleotides: TGTGCCAGCTCACCCCTATCCGGCCAGGGGGGCACTGAAGCTTTCTTT. The V gene is TRBV18, the J gene TRBJ1-1, with TRBD1 matching over 7 bases. CDR1 and CDR2 (germline): KGHSH, LQKENI. The CDR3 loop spans 16 amino acids. V was clipped by 3 bases and J by 4 bases; unmatched bases: 11.

The genes are TRBV27 and TRBJ2-5; 13 bases are shared with TRBD2. The CDR3 extends over 17 amino acids. V gave up 5 bases and J gave up 1 base; unmatched junction bases: 7. Looked up from germline, CDR1 is MNHEY and CDR2 is SMNVEV (reference sequence). This CDR3 reads CASSPRGLAGAQETQYF. The CDR3, as DNA: TGTGCCAGCAGTCCCCGCGGACTAGCGGGGGCCCAAGAGACCCAGTACTTC.

The rearrangement uses TRBV7-2 and TRBJ1-5; possible D gene TRBD1, 5 bases. This CDR3 is 15 amino acids long. V was trimmed by 3 bases and J by 7 bases, leaving 16 bases between them. Germline lookup yields CDR1 SGHTA and CDR2 FQGNSA. DNA of the CDR3: TGTGCCAGCAGCTTCGACCGTACTAAGGGGCAGCCCCAGCATTTT. This translates into CASSFDRTKGQPQHF. The variable domain in full, with the rest retrieved from reference TRBV7-2 and TRBJ1-5, is GAGVSQSPSNKVTEKGKDVELRCDPISGHTALYWYRQSLGQGLEFLIYFQGNSAPDKSGLPSDRFSAERTGGSVSTLTIQRTQQEDSAVYLCASSFDRTKGQPQHFGDGTRLSIL.

The J gene is TRBJ2-2, the V gene TRBV30, with D unclear. Germline V CDR1 and CDR2: GTSNPN, SVGIG (reference sequence). V lost 3 bases and J lost 4, with 9 bases in between. The CDR3 loop spans 13 amino acids. This chain's CDR3 is CAWSLHSTGELFF. CDR3 bases: TGTGCCTGGAGCCTCCACAGCACCGGGGAGCTGTTTTTT.

The chain links TRBV9 to TRBJ1-2; 9 bases agree with TRBD1. J lost 8 bases, V lost 6 bases, and 14 bases had no gene match. CDR3 length equals 15 residues. Germline-derived CDR1 and CDR2 are SGDLS and YYNGEE. The CDR3 protein is CASTLGGTGNGGYTF. The CDR3 coding sequence is TGTGCCAGCACCCTCGGGGGGACAGGGAACGGAGGCTACACCTTC.

The chain is built from TRBV5-1 and TRBJ2-1; D perhaps matches TRBD2 (6 bases). This CDR3 has 16 amino acids. V gave up 0 bases and J gave up 3 bases, with 13 bases separating them. CDR1 and CDR2 from the germline V gene are SGHRS and YFSETQ. In nucleotides, the CDR3 is TGCGCCAGCAGCTTGGAGATCGGGAGCATCTACAATGAGCAGTTCTTC. This translates into CASSLEIGSIYNEQFF.

Details on this clone: This sample also contains other DNA sequences that code for the same CDR3. CDR3 protein: CASSLEGDEKLFF. CDR3 DNA sequence: TGCGCCAGCAGCTTGGAAGGGGATGAAAAACTGTTTTTT. V and J are TRBV5-1 and TRBJ1-4; D may be TRBD1 (5 bases). The V gene lost 0 bases and the J gene lost 6 bases, with 6 bases spanning the gap. The CDR3 loop spans 13 amino acids. Looked up from germline, CDR1 is SGHRS and CDR2 is YFSETQ.

This clone was observed a handful of times. The gene calls are TRBV28 and TRBJ2-3; D may be TRBD1 (6 bases). The CDR3 spans 14 residues. V was trimmed by 5 bases and J by 0 bases, leaving 9 bases between them. CDR1 MDHEN and CDR2 SYDVKM come from the germline V gene. The DNA for the CDR3 is TGTGCCAGCAGTCGTCAGGGGAGCACAGATACGCAGTATTTT. Its translation: CASSRQGSTDTQYF.

V and J are TRBV19 and TRBJ1-2; possibly TRBD1 for D (6 bases). Trimming cost V 5 bases and J 1 base, with 8 bases left between them. The CDR3 sequence is 13 residues long. The V gene's germline CDR1 is LNHDA and CDR2 SQIVND (reference sequence). DNA for the CDR3: TGTGCCAGTAGTTTCAGGGGTAACTATGGCTACACCTTC. Its protein is CASSFRGNYGYTF.